The rows below give T cell receptor beta chains drawn from one sample of a study of early T cells in non-severe SARS-CoV-2 infection. Via MiXCR, TCRdb re-called the 5' RACE reads, giving one row per CDR3 protein. The data contain around 61,000 distinct CDR3 sequences, more than 10% of them singletons. Sequencing input: whole blood. Receptor source: an adult who was a healthcare worker with PCR-confirmed SARS-CoV-2 infection or an uninfected control (not recorded which). Each CDR3 is given with its conserved first and last residue. The D gene is left open where the match is weak. Part of the rows lack a size; the others show once, few, many or a class for expanded clones.

>many|TRBV4-3|TRBJ1-1|TRBD1
CASSQIDRGGTEAFF
TGCGCCAGCAGCCAGATAGACAGGGGGGGCACTGAAGCTTTCTTT
>few|TRBV4-2|TRBJ2-7|TRBD2
CASSQVAGGDEQYF
TGTGCCAGCAGCCAAGTGGCGGGGGGCGACGAGCAGTACTTC
>many|TRBV12-3/TRBV12-4|TRBJ1-4|TRBD1
CASSSWTGYPTNEKLFF
TGTGCCAGCAGTTCCTGGACAGGATACCCAACTAATGAAAAACTGTTTTTT
>many|TRBV12-3/TRBV12-4|TRBJ1-5|TRBD1
CASSLFRDRGRPQHF
TGTGCCAGCAGTTTATTCCGGGACAGGGGTAGGCCCCAGCATTTT
>many|TRBV5-1|TRBJ2-4|NA
CASSLAGGRVDIQYF
TGCGCCAGCAGCTTGGCTGGTGGGAGAGTGGACATTCAGTACTTC
>few|TRBV29-1|TRBJ1-1|NA
CSVGQNYMNTEAFF
TGCAGCGTTGGACAGAACTACATGAACACTGAAGCTTTCTTT
>NA|TRBV20-1|TRBJ1-1|NA
CSARDEGRMNTEAFF
TGCAGTGCTAGAGACGAAGGTCGGATGAACACTGAAGCTTTCTTT
>NA|TRBV20-1|TRBJ1-1|NA
CSALPQGPEAFF
TGCAGTGCACTTCCACAGGGCCCTGAAGCTTTCTTT
>many|TRBV7-9|TRBJ1-1|NA
CASSRNSPTEAFF
TGTGCCAGCAGCAGAAACAGTCCCACTGAAGCTTTCTTT
>many|TRBV19|TRBJ2-1|NA
CASSRALGSYNEQFF
TGTGCCAGTAGTCGGGCTTTGGGGTCCTACAATGAGCAGTTCTTC
>many|TRBV19|TRBJ1-2|TRBD1
CATKGQGPSGYGYTF
TGTGCCACCAAGGGACAGGGGCCTTCAGGCTATGGCTACACCTTC
>many|TRBV6-1|TRBJ1-6|TRBD1
CASSPPGQGPSYNSPLHF
TGTGCCAGCAGCCCTCCGGGACAGGGACCGTCATATAATTCACCCCTCCACTTT
>NA|TRBV2|TRBJ2-4|NA
CASGGGQGKNIQYF
TGTGCCAGCGGAGGAGGGCAAGGCAAAAACATTCAGTACTTC
>NA|TRBV5-1|TRBJ2-1|NA
CASRISGPSNEQFF
TGCGCCAGCAGAATCAGCGGGCCTAGCAATGAGCAGTTCTTC
>many|TRBV6-6|TRBJ1-2|NA
CASSYPPILF
TGTGCCAGCAGTTACCCACCGATCCTCTTC
>many|TRBV12-3/TRBV12-4|TRBJ2-7|NA
CASSLALDSEQYF
TGTGCCAGCAGTTTAGCCTTGGACAGCGAGCAGTACTTC
>many|TRBV20-1|TRBJ1-2|TRBD1
CSARDGTENYGYTF
TGCAGTGCTAGAGATGGGACAGAGAACTATGGCTACACCTTC
>many|TRBV6-2/TRBV6-3|TRBJ2-5|NA
CASSSSSVSRETQYF
TGTGCCAGCAGTTCCTCCTCGGTCAGCCGGGAGACCCAGTACTTC
>many|TRBV20-1|TRBJ2-3|NA
CSAIPGLKITDTQYF
TGCAGTGCCATCCCGGGACTTAAAATCACAGATACGCAGTATTTT
>many|TRBV30|TRBJ2-7|NA
CAWSDGIKDEQYF
TGTGCCTGGAGTGACGGGATCAAGGACGAGCAGTACTTC
>NA|TRBV12-3/TRBV12-4|TRBJ2-7|TRBD1
CASSIDRVSYEQYF
TGTGCCAGCAGTATAGACAGGGTCTCCTACGAGCAGTACTTC
>many|TRBV7-2|TRBJ1-2|TRBD1
CASSFGQGADGYTF
TGTGCCAGCAGCTTCGGACAGGGGGCGGATGGCTACACCTTC
>few|TRBV12-3/TRBV12-4|TRBJ1-1|TRBD1
CASSPGTGEAFF
TGTGCCAGCAGCCCCGGGACAGGGGAGGCTTTCTTT